This TCR beta chain was obtained from a study of T cell responses to AZD1222 COVID-19 vaccine. Here immunoSEQ multiplex PCR was the method, and the copy in TCRdb shows in-frame clones only, minus some. The sample yields roughly 120,000 clones, approximately 94% seen once. Note on this clone: As yet, its antigen is unknown.

Study-level findings and limits: No day 14 peak samples; only post-peak repertoires were characterized. The CD4 TCRs associated with vaccination extended across spike and predominated at 160-218 and 743-854. Only a handful of individuals given AZD1222 were seropositive at baseline. Females made up more of the donors, who were largely white British, and clonal diversity may have come out too low.

Germline loops: CDR1 MGHRA, CDR2 YSYEKL. V was clipped by 0 bases and J by 8 bases, with 19 bases between them. CDR3 length: 17 amino acids. The V gene is TRBV4-1, the J gene TRBJ1-4, with a weak D call TRBD1 (6 bases). The clonotype comes from an adult who received the AZD1222 COVID-19 vaccine. The sample was peripheral blood, taken 28 days after the second AZD1222 dose. In nucleotides, the CDR3 is TGCGCCAGCAGCCAAGATGGTGGAAACAGGGCAGGGGAAAAACTGTTTTTT. Its translation: CASSQDGGNRAGEKLFF.